One sample yielded the 18 T cell receptor beta chains listed below, sequenced in a study of cytomegalovirus exposure and HLA in healthy donors. The PCR was carried out with 60 Vbeta primers and 13 Jbeta primers. The table came from immunoSEQ multiplex PCR; TCRdb's copy has only in-frame clones and leaves some out. The sample consists of some 90,000 clones, around 84% of them appearing once. Material for sequencing was PBMCs. These receptors originate from a human donor in good health.

This chain joins TRBV5-1 and TRBJ1-4; TRBD1 aligns across 9 bases. V lost 0 bases, J lost 5 bases, and 2 bases stayed unmatched. CDR3 length: 15 amino acids. Germline loops: CDR1 SGHRS, CDR2 YFSETQ. CDR3 sequence reads: CASSLGTGVNEKLFF. CDR3 sequence (DNA): TGCGCCAGCAGCTTGGGGACAGGGGTAAATGAAAAACTGTTTTTT.

The chain couples TRBV6-6 to TRBJ2-5; D is undetermined. The better agreement between TRBJ2-7 and the DNA end casts doubt on the J call. Germline V CDR1 and CDR2: MNHNY, SVGAGI (reference sequence). CDR3 length: 15 amino acids. The CDR3 DNA sequence: TGTGCCAGCAGTTACACGTCGACTGCCTCCTACGAGCAGTACTTC. Translating gives CASSYTSTASYEQYF.

The chain is built from TRBV28 and TRBJ1-1; D is unclear. With 6 bases removed from V and 5 bases from J, the gap between germline ends came to 19 bases. This CDR3 has 15 amino acids. CDR1 MDHEN and CDR2 SYDVKM come from the germline V gene. CDR3 sequence reads: CASSLATPTGTEAFF. The CDR3 nucleotides read TGTGCCAGCAGCTTAGCTACACCAACGGGAACTGAAGCTTTCTTT.

This chain uses TRBV7-6 with TRBJ2-1, with D perhaps matching TRBD2 (7 bases). The CDR3 length is 18 residues. V lost 4 bases to trimming and J lost 1 base, with 20 bases between them. The germline CDR1 and CDR2 sequences are SGHVS and FNYEAQ. The CDR3 DNA reads as TGTGCCAGCAGCTCGGGAGCGGGACATCTCGTATCCTACAATGAGCAGTTCTTC. Its protein is CASSSGAGHLVSYNEQFF.

This chain links TRBV6-6 with TRBJ1-1; D perhaps matches TRBD1 (6 bases). Germline assignment: CDR1 MNHNY and CDR2 SVGAGI (reference sequence). The CDR3 consists of 13 residues. Trimming shortened V by 2 bases and J by 6 bases, and 10 bases separated the two germline ends. This CDR3 reads CASSYAGDPEAFF. The CDR3 DNA reads TGTGCCAGCAGTTACGCAGGGGACCCTGAAGCTTTCTTT.

This chain uses TRBV6-5 with TRBJ2-3; D uncertain. The V gene's germline CDR1 is MNHEY and CDR2 SVGAGI. The CDR3 runs to 14 residues. V was clipped by 5 bases and J by 1 base, with 10 bases between them. CDR3 sequence: CASSPSSGTDTQYF. The CDR3 region has the DNA TGTGCCAGCAGTCCGTCCAGTGGCACAGATACGCAGTATTTT.

This clone was detected once. The chain uses TRBV27 and TRBJ2-1; 8 nucleotides match TRBD2. The CDR3 runs 15 residues. Trimming removed 5 bases from V and 4 bases from J; junction bases left unmatched: 7. CDR1 and CDR2 from the germline V gene are MNHEY and SMNVEV (reference sequence). CDR3 sequence: CASSLRLASYNEQFF. CDR3 bases: TGTGCCAGCAGTCTCCGACTAGCGTCTTACAATGAGCAGTTCTTC.

This rearrangement joins TRBV6-6 to TRBJ1-2, with D perhaps matching TRBD1 (6 bases). This CDR3 comprises 16 residues. Trimming took off 2 bases at V and 4 bases at J, with 17 bases between the two ends. The germline gives CDR1 MNHNY, CDR2 SVGAGI (reference sequence). In nucleotides, the CDR3 is TGTGCCAGCAGTTACCACGCCCGGGACACCACCTATGGCTACACCTTC. This gives the protein CASSYHARDTTYGYTF.

V usage is TRBV6-5 and J usage is TRBJ2-1, with D possibly being TRBD1 (6 bases). Trimming left V 0 bases short and J 6 bases short, with 9 bases between. Germline-derived CDR1 and CDR2 are MNHEY and SVGAGI. CDR3 size: 14 residues. The CDR3 nucleotides are TGTGCCAGCAGTTACTCAGGGGGTATCAATGAGCAGTTCTTC. Its translation is CASSYSGGINEQFF.

This chain connects TRBV4-1 to TRBJ2-2, with 7 bases identical to TRBD2. The CDR3 sequence is 15 residues long. Germline-derived CDR1 and CDR2 are MGHRA and YSYEKL. Trimming cost V 7 bases and J 5 bases; bases outside gene matches: 10. Here the CDR3 DNA reads TGCGCCAGCAAGAGTGGGGGGGGATATACCGGGGAGCTGTTTTTT. Translating gives CASKSGGGYTGELFF.

This rearrangement joins TRBV5-6 to TRBJ1-6; 9 nucleotides line up with TRBD1. The CDR3 loop spans 16 amino acids. Germline V gives CDR1 SGHDT, CDR2 YYEEEE. Losses at the gene ends were 1 base for V and 6 bases for J; bases not matched to a gene: 5. This CDR3 is CASSLNRGQGNSPLHF. Here the CDR3 DNA reads TGTGCCAGCAGCTTGAATCGGGGACAGGGTAATTCACCCCTCCACTTT.

The gene calls are TRBV6-1 and TRBJ1-2, with D perhaps TRBD1 (6 bases). The germline gives CDR1 MNHNS, CDR2 SASEGT. The CDR3 is made up of 15 amino acids. The germline V and J ends were trimmed by 7 bases and 4 bases, with 19 bases remaining between them. As DNA, the CDR3 is TGTGCCAGCACCCCTACAGGGATTCTGGTCTATGGCTACACCTTC. Its translation: CASTPTGILVYGYTF.

J is TRBJ1-2 and V is TRBV30; 10 bases agree with TRBD1. The CDR3 totals 14 residues. Germline CDR1 and CDR2: GTSNPN and SVGIG (reference sequence). Trimming cost V 2 bases and J 4 bases; bases outside gene matches: 4. CDR3 in amino acids: CAWSRDRGSYGYTF. CDR3 bases: TGTGCCTGGAGTAGGGACAGGGGCAGCTATGGCTACACCTTC.

The chain combines TRBV2 with TRBJ2-7, with 11 bases identical to TRBD1. The CDR3 sequence is 15 residues long. Trimming removed 5 bases from V and 2 bases from J; junction bases left unmatched: 5. Germline V CDR1 and CDR2: SNHLY, FYNNEI. The CDR3 loop is CASSRPGQGAYEQYF. The CDR3 DNA is TGTGCCAGCAGTCGTCCGGGACAGGGGGCCTACGAGCAGTACTTC.

This chain links TRBV5-5 with TRBJ2-2; perhaps TRBD1 as D (5 bases). The CDR3 loop spans 13 amino acids. V shed 4 bases and J shed 5 bases, with 9 bases lying between them. Germline CDR1 and CDR2: SGHKS and YYEKEE (reference sequence). CDR3: CASSGRVTGELFF. As DNA, the CDR3 is TGTGCCAGCAGCGGCAGGGTTACCGGGGAGCTGTTTTTT.

The chain has TRBV6-1 and TRBJ1-1; D is ambiguous. Trimming removed 7 bases from V and 6 bases from J, with 12 bases in between. This CDR3 is built from 12 residues. The V gene's germline CDR1 is MNHNS and CDR2 SASEGT. The DNA of the CDR3 is TGTGCCAGCAAAAGAGGATCCGCTGAAGCTTTCTTT. Translated: CASKRGSAEAFF.

The chain carries TRBV27 and TRBJ1-1; D might be TRBD1 (5 bases). Germline values: CDR1 MNHEY, CDR2 SMNVEV (reference sequence). The CDR3 runs to 14 residues. V lost 0 bases to trimming and J lost 2 bases, with 7 bases between them. The CDR3 bases are TGTGCCAGCAGTTTATCGGGGACTAACACTGAAGCTTTCTTT. Translation gives CASSLSGTNTEAFF.

The rearrangement links TRBV19 to TRBJ2-7; possible D gene TRBD2, 6 bases. The CDR3 runs 16 residues. V was pared by 4 bases and J by 3 bases, with 19 bases between. Per germline, CDR1 LNHDA and CDR2 SQIVND (reference sequence). CDR3 loop: CASSTQEGGRVYEQYF. For the CDR3, the DNA is TGTGCCAGTAGTACCCAGGAAGGAGGGCGGGTCTACGAGCAGTACTTC.